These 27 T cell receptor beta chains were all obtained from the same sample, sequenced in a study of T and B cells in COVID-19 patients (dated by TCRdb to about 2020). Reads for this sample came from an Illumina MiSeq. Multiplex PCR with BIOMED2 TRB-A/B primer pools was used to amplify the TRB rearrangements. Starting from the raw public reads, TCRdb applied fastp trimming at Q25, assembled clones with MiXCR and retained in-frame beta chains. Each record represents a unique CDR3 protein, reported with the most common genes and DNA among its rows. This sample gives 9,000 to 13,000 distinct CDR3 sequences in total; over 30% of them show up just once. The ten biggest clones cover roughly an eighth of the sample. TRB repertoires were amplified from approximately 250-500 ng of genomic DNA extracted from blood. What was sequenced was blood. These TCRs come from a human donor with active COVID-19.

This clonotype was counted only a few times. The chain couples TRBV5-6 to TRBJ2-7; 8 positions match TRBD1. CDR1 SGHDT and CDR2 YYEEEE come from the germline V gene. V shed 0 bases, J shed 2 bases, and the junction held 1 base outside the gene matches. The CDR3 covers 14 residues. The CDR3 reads CASSLGTGPYEQYF. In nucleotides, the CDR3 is TGTGCCAGCAGCTTGGGGACAGGGCCCTACGAGCAGTACTTC.

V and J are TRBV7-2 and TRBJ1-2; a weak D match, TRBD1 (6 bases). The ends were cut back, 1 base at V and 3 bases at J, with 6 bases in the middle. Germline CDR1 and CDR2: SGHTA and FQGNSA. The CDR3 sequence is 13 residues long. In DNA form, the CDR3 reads TGTGCCAGCAGCTTAGACAGGGACTATGGCTACACCTTC. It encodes CASSLDRDYGYTF.

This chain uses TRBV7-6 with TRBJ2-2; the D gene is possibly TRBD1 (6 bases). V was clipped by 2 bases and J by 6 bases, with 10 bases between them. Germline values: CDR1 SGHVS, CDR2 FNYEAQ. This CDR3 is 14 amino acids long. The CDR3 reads CASSLLGAPGELFF. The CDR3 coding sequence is TGTGCCAGCAGCTTACTGGGGGCGCCCGGGGAGCTGTTTTTT.

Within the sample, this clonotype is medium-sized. The CDR3 region has the DNA TGTGCCAGTAGTACGTACCCTCCCAGAGGGGAGACCCAGTACTTC. Protein sequence: CASSTYPPRGETQYF. The V and J genes are TRBV19 and TRBJ2-5; maybe TRBD2 (5 bases). This CDR3 is built from 15 residues. Per the germline V gene, CDR1 is LNHDA and CDR2 is SQIVND (reference sequence). The V end lost 4 bases, the J end lost 5 bases, and 17 bases lay between the germline ends.

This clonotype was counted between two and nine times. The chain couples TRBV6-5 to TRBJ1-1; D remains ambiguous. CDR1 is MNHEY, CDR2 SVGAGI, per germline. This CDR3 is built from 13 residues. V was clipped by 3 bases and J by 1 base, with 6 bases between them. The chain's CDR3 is CASSYWRNTEAFF. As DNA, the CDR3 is TGTGCCAGCAGTTATTGGAGGAACACTGAAGCTTTCTTT.

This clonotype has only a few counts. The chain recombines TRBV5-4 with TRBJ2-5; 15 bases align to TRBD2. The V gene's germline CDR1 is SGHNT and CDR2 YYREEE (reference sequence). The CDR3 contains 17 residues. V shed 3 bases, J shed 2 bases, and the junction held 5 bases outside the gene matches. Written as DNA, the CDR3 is TGTGCCAGCAGCTCCGCCGGGACTAGCGGGGGGCAAGAGACCCAGTACTTC. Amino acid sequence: CASSSAGTSGGQETQYF.

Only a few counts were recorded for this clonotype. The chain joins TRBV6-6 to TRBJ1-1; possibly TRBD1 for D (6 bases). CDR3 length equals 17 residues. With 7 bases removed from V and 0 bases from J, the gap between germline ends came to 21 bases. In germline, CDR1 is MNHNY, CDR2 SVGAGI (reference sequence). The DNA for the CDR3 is TGTGCCAGCATTACAGGGAAGGCCCCAAGAATGAACACTGAAGCTTTCTTT. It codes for CASITGKAPRMNTEAFF.

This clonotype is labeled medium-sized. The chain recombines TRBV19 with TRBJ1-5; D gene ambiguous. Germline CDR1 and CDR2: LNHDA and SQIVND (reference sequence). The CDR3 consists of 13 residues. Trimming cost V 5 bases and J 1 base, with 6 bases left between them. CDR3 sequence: CASSVDSNQPQHF. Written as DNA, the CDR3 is TGTGCCAGTAGTGTGGACAGCAATCAGCCCCAGCATTTT.

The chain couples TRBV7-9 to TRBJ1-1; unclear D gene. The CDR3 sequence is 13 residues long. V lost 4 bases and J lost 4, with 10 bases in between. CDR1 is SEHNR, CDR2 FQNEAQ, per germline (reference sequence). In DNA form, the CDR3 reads TGTGCCAGCAGCTCGGAGGGAAGCACTGAAGCTTTCTTT. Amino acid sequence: CASSSEGSTEAFF.

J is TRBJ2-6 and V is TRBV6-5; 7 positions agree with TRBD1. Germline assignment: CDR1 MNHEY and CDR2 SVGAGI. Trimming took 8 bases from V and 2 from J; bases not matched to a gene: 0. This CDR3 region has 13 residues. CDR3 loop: CASQGAGANVLTF. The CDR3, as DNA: TGTGCCAGCCAGGGGGCTGGGGCCAACGTCCTGACTTTC.

CDR3 sequence (DNA): TGTGCCAGCAGCTTAGCGTGGGGCCCCACGCAGCCCCAGCATTTT. Its protein is CASSLAWGPTQPQHF. V is TRBV7-6 and J is TRBJ1-5, with TRBD1 as a possible D gene (5 bases). V shed 0 bases and J shed 7 bases, with 13 bases lying between them. CDR1 is SGHVS and CDR2 is FNYEAQ in the germline V gene. The CDR3 consists of 15 residues.

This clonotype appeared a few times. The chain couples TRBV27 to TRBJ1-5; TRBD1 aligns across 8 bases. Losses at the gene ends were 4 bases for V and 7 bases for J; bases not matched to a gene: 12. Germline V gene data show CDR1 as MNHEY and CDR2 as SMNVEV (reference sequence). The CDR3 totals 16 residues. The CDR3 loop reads CASSSGTGNVGQPQHF. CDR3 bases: TGTGCCAGCAGTTCCGGGACAGGTAATGTTGGGCAGCCCCAGCATTTT.

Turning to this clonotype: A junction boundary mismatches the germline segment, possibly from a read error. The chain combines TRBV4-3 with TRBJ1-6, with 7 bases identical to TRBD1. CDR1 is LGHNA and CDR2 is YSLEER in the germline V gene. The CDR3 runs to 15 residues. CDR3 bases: TGTGCCAGCAGCCGTTTCGAGACAGGGACTTCACCCCTCCACTTT. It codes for CASSRFETGTSPLHF.

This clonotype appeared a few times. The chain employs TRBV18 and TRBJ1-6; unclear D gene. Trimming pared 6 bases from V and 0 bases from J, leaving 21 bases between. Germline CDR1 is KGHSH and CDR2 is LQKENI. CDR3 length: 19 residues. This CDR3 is CASSQSVLGPGSYNSPLHF. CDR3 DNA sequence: TGTGCCAGCTCCCAGTCGGTCCTTGGCCCGGGCTCCTATAATTCACCCCTCCACTTT.

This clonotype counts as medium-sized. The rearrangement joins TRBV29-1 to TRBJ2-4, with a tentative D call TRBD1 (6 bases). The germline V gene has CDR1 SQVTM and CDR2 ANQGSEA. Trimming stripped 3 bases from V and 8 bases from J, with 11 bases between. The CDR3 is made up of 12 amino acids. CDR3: CSVEFSGDIQYF. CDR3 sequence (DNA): TGCAGCGTTGAGTTCTCAGGGGACATTCAGTACTTC.

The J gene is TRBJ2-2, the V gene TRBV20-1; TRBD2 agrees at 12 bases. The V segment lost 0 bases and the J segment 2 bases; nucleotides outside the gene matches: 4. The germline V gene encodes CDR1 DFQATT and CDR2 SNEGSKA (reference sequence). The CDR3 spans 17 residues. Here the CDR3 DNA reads TGCAGTGCTAGAGATAAAGGACTAGCGGGAAACACCGGGGAGCTGTTTTTT. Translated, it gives CSARDKGLAGNTGELFF.

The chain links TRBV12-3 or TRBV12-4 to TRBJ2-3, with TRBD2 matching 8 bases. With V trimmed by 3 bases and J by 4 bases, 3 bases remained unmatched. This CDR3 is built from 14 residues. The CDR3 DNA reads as TGTGCCAGCAGTTTCGCGGGAGGTGCAGATACGCAGTATTTT. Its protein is CASSFAGGADTQYF.

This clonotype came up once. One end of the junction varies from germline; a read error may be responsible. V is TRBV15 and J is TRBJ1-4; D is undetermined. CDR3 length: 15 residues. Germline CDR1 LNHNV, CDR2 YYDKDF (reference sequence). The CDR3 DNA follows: TGTGCCACCAGCAGAGCCTTTGCAACTAATAAAAAACTGTTTTTT. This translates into CATSRAFATNKKLFF.

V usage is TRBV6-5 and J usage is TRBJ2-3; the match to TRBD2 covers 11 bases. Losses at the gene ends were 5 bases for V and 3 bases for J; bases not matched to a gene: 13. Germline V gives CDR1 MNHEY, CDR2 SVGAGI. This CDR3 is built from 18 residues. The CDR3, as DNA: TGTGCCAGCAGTGAACTAGGGACTAGCGGAGTTTGGACAGATACGCAGTATTTT. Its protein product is CASSELGTSGVWTDTQYF.

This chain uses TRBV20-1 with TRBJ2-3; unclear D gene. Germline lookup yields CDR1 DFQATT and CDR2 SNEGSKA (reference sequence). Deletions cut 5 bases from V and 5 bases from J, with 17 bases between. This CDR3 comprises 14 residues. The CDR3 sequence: CSAQTRMVGDTQYF. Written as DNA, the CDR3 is TGCAGTGCTCAGACGCGTATGGTCGGAGATACGCAGTATTTT.

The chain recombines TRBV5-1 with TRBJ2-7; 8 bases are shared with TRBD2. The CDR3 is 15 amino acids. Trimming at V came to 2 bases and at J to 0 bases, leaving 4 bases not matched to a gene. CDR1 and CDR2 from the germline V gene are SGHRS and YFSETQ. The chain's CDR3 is CASSFPGGSSYEQYF. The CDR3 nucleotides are TGCGCCAGCAGCTTTCCGGGAGGGAGCTCCTACGAGCAGTACTTC.

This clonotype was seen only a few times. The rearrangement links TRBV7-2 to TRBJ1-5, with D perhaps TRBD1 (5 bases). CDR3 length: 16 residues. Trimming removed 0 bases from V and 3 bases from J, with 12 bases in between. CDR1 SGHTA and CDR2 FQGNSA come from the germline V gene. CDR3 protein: CASSLAGVGVNQPQHF. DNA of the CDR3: TGTGCCAGCAGCTTAGCGGGTGTAGGGGTCAATCAGCCCCAGCATTTT.

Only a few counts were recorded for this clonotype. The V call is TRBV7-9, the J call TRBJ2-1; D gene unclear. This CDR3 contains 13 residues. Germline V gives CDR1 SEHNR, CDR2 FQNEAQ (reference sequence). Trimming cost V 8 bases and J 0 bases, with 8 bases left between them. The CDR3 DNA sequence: TGTGCCAGCCTACGCGCCTCCTACAATGAGCAGTTCTTC. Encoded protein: CASLRASYNEQFF.

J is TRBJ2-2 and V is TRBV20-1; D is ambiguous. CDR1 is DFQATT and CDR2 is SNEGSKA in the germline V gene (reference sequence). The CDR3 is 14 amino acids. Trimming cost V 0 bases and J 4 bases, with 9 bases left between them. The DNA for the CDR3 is TGCAGTGCTAGAGATGAACCACTCACCGGGGAGCTGTTTTTT. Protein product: CSARDEPLTGELFF.

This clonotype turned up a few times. In DNA form, the CDR3 reads TGTGCCAGCAGCCATAACCTAGGCGCCCCTCAGACTGAGCAGTTCTTC. Protein: CASSHNLGAPQTEQFF. This chain joins TRBV7-2 and TRBJ2-1; D call uncertain. Germline assignment: CDR1 SGHTA and CDR2 FQGNSA. The ends were cut back, 5 bases at V and 9 bases at J, with 23 bases in the middle. The length of the CDR3 is 16 residues.

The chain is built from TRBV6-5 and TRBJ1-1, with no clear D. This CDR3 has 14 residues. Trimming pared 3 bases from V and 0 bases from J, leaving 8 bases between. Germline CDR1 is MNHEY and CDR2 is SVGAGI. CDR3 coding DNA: TGTGCCAGCAGTTATTCGGTTTTGAACACTGAAGCTTTCTTT. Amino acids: CASSYSVLNTEAFF.

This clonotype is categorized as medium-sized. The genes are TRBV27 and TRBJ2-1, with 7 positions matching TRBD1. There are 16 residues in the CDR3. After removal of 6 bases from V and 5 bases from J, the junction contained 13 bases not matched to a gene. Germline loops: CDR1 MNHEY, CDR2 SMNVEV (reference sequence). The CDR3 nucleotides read TGTGCCAGCAGAGCTAAACAGACAGGGATTAACAATGAGCAGTTCTTC. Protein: CASRAKQTGINNEQFF.